These T cell receptor beta chains were read from a single sample in a study of shared clonotypes between healthy human individuals. Libraries were prepared by immunoSEQ multiplex PCR; TCRdb keeps only in-frame clonotypes and omits some of them. The repertoire holds more than 2 million clones, with about 94% as singletons. The material sequenced was naive CD8+ T cells from PBMCs. Every receptor here comes from a man aged 18 to 35 in good health. Some clones in this sample may be carry-over from other donors' samples. Each CDR3 is given without its conserved first and last residue. The D gene is left open where the match is weak. The size entry is marked missing in some rows and otherwise reads once, few, many or a size class.

CDR3: ASAGGVVGAGELF; V: TRBV6-5; D: TRBD1; size: NA; J: TRBJ2-2
CDR3: ASSPGQGLGGNTIY; V: TRBV4-1; D: TRBD1; size: NA; J: TRBJ1-3
CDR3: ASSYTTSGSTYEQY; V: TRBV7-9; D: TRBD2; size: NA; J: TRBJ2-7
CDR3: ASLPQGQGLREQY; V: TRBV6-5; D: TRBD1; size: NA; J: TRBJ2-7
CDR3: ASSSGLSYEQY; V: TRBV5-6; D: NA; size: NA; J: TRBJ2-7
CDR3: ASSVSKAGKNTGELF; V: TRBV9; D: NA; size: NA; J: TRBJ2-2
CDR3: ASSHPTGPSGNTIY; V: TRBV6-6; D: TRBD1; size: NA; J: TRBJ1-3
CDR3: ASSARDSYNEQF; V: TRBV9; D: NA; size: NA; J: TRBJ2-1
CDR3: ASSGPGLQGLGQETQY; V: TRBV6-1; D: NA; size: NA; J: TRBJ2-5
CDR3: ASSQNRVLGPQH; V: TRBV7-8; D: NA; size: NA; J: TRBJ1-5
CDR3: ASSPWGQVNTEAF; V: TRBV27; D: NA; size: NA; J: TRBJ1-1
CDR3: AWGRRVLGYEQY; V: TRBV30; D: NA; size: NA; J: TRBJ2-7
CDR3: ASSQGPRTDTQY; V: TRBV5-6; D: NA; size: NA; J: TRBJ2-3
CDR3: ATSSGTGSYEQY; V: TRBV15; D: NA; size: NA; J: TRBJ2-7
CDR3: ASSSPTSGIYNEQF; V: TRBV27; D: TRBD2; size: NA; J: TRBJ2-1
CDR3: ATLLGVEAF; V: TRBV19; D: NA; size: NA; J: TRBJ1-1
CDR3: AISVSSDRVYGYT; V: TRBV10-3; D: TRBD1; size: NA; J: TRBJ1-2
CDR3: SVVIIYEQY; V: TRBV29-1; D: NA; size: NA; J: TRBJ2-7
CDR3: ASSQDWAGGRQPQH; V: TRBV4-3; D: TRBD1; size: NA; J: TRBJ1-5
CDR3: ASSSGDISYEQY; V: TRBV6-6; D: NA; size: NA; J: TRBJ2-7
CDR3: ASSSGGWGIGWTEAF; V: TRBV7-2; D: NA; size: NA; J: TRBJ1-1
CDR3: AGGQSPYNEQF; V: TRBV7-2; D: NA; size: NA; J: TRBJ2-1
CDR3: ASSQLERTGYGGTEAF; V: TRBV4-3; D: TRBD1; size: once; J: TRBJ1-1
CDR3: ASSYLPPGRGHGYEQY; V: TRBV5-4; D: TRBD2; size: once; J: TRBJ2-7
CDR3: ASSIGQGAWTDTQY; V: TRBV19; D: TRBD1; size: NA; J: TRBJ2-3
CDR3: ASSLLGELF; V: TRBV5-1; D: NA; size: once; J: TRBJ2-2
CDR3: ASSIEGGTEAF; V: TRBV19; D: NA; size: NA; J: TRBJ1-1
CDR3: ASSLSGAGQPQH; V: TRBV27; D: NA; size: NA; J: TRBJ1-5
CDR3: ASTTTRGRVDTGELF; V: TRBV9; D: NA; size: NA; J: TRBJ2-2
CDR3: ASSLAGGPFETQY; V: TRBV7-6; D: TRBD2; size: NA; J: TRBJ2-5
CDR3: ASSQGLAGAETQY; V: TRBV4-3; D: TRBD2; size: NA; J: TRBJ2-5
CDR3: ASSLGTGEQETQY; V: TRBV7-9; D: TRBD1; size: NA; J: TRBJ2-5
CDR3: ASSEASGRNNEQF; V: TRBV2; D: TRBD2; size: NA; J: TRBJ2-1
CDR3: ASNPQPGLAGTPNEQF; V: TRBV9; D: TRBD2; size: NA; J: TRBJ2-1
CDR3: ASSHQRTGDNEAF; V: TRBV4-1; D: TRBD1; size: NA; J: TRBJ1-1
CDR3: ASSLFVGDRSYEQY; V: TRBV11-2; D: TRBD1; size: NA; J: TRBJ2-7
CDR3: ASSVAKEGFFYEQY; V: TRBV9; D: NA; size: NA; J: TRBJ2-7
CDR3: ASSPWGTGGEIGELF; V: TRBV9; D: TRBD1; size: NA; J: TRBJ2-2
CDR3: ASSFLAYSSTDTQY; V: TRBV27; D: NA; size: NA; J: TRBJ2-3
CDR3: ASSYGGNTGELF; V: TRBV27; D: NA; size: few; J: TRBJ2-2
CDR3: ASSLGQHLYGYT; V: TRBV13; D: NA; size: NA; J: TRBJ1-2
CDR3: ASSQGQRETQY; V: TRBV4-3; D: NA; size: NA; J: TRBJ2-5
CDR3: ASSDRLAGALFPEQY; V: TRBV6-1; D: TRBD2; size: once; J: TRBJ2-7
CDR3: ASSQAGSEDTQY; V: TRBV27; D: NA; size: NA; J: TRBJ2-3
CDR3: ASGRLIAAYEQY; V: TRBV7-9; D: NA; size: NA; J: TRBJ2-7
CDR3: ASRSGRSAYNEQF; V: TRBV6-5; D: TRBD2; size: NA; J: TRBJ2-1
CDR3: ASSLWGFNEQY; V: TRBV27; D: NA; size: NA; J: TRBJ2-7
CDR3: ASSQLAQGGTGELF; V: TRBV4-1; D: NA; size: NA; J: TRBJ2-2
CDR3: ASSLISGTLGEQY; V: TRBV4-1; D: NA; size: NA; J: TRBJ2-7
CDR3: ASSGPGTGVDSSYNEQF; V: TRBV9; D: TRBD1; size: NA; J: TRBJ2-1
CDR3: ASSIFFGNEQF; V: TRBV19; D: NA; size: once; J: TRBJ2-1
CDR3: ASSGRQGGRYNEQF; V: TRBV9; D: TRBD1; size: NA; J: TRBJ2-1
CDR3: ASGTRAGANVLT; V: TRBV19; D: NA; size: NA; J: TRBJ2-6